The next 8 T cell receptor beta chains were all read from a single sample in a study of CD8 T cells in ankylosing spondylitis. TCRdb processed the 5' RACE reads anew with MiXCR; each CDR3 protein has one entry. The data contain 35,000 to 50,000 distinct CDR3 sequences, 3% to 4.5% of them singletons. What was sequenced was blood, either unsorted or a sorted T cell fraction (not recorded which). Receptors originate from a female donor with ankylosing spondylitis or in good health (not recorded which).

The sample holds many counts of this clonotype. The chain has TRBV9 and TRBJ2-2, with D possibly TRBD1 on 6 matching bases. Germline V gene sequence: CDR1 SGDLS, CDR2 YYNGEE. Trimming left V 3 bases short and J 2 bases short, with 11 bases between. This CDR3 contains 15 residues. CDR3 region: CASSDRQVNTGELFF. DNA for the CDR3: TGTGCCAGCAGCGACCGACAGGTCAACACCGGGGAGCTGTTTTTT. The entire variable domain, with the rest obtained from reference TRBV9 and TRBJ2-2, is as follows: DSGVTQTPKHLITATGQRVTLRCSPRSGDLSVYWYQQSLDQGLQFLIQYYNGEERAKGNILERFSAQQFPDLHSELNLSSLELGDSALYFCASSDRQVNTGELFFGEGSRLTVL.

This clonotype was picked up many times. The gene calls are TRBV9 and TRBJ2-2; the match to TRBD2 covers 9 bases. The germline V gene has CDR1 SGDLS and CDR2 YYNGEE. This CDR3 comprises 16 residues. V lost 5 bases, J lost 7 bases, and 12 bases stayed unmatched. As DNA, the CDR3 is TGTGCCAGCAGTCGGAGACTAGCGGAGAACCTCGGGGAGCTGTTTTTT. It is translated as CASSRRLAENLGELFF.

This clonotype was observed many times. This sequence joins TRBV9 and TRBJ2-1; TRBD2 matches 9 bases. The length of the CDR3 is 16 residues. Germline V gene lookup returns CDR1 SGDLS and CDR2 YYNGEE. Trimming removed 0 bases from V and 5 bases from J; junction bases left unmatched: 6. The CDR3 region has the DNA TGTGCCAGCAGCGTAGGGAGTAGCGGGGGCCACAATGAGCAGTTCTTC. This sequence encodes CASSVGSSGGHNEQFF.

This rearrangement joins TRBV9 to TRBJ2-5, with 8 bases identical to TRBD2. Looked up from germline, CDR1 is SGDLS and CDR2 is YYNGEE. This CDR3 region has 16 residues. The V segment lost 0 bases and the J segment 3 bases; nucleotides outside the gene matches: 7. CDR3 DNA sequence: TGTGCCAGCAGCGTAGGTTCGGAGGGACTAGAAGAGACCCAGTACTTC. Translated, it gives CASSVGSEGLEETQYF.

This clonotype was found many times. For the CDR3, the DNA is TGTGCCAGCAGCGTACGGGGGATTGCAACTAATGAAAAACTGTTTTTT. Protein: CASSVRGIATNEKLFF. This chain uses TRBV9 with TRBJ1-4, with a tentative D call TRBD1 (5 bases). This CDR3 is built from 16 residues. Between the trimmed V and J ends, which lost 1 base and 0 bases, there was a span of 10 bases. Looked up from germline, CDR1 is SGDLS and CDR2 is YYNGEE. Based on the CDR3 plus reference TRBV9 and TRBJ1-4, the full variable domain is DSGVTQTPKHLITATGQRVTLRCSPRSGDLSVYWYQQSLDQGLQFLIQYYNGEERAKGNILERFSAQQFPDLHSELNLSSLELGDSALYFCASSVRGIATNEKLFFGSGTQLSVL.

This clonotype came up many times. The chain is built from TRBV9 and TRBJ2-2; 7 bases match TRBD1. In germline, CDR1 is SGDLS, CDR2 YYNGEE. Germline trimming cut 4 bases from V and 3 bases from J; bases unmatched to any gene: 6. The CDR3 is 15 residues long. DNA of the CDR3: TGTGCCAGCAGCTTCCGGGACAGCCACACCGGGGAGCTGTTTTTT. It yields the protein CASSFRDSHTGELFF.

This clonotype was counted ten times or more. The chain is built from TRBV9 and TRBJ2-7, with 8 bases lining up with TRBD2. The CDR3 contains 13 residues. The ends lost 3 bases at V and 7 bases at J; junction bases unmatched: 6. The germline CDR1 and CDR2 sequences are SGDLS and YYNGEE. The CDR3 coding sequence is TGTGCCAGCAGCGCCCCGGGGGGGAAAGAGCAGTACTTC. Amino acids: CASSAPGGKEQYF. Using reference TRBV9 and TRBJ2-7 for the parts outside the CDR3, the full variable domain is DSGVTQTPKHLITATGQRVTLRCSPRSGDLSVYWYQQSLDQGLQFLIQYYNGEERAKGNILERFSAQQFPDLHSELNLSSLELGDSALYFCASSAPGGKEQYFGPGTRLTVT.

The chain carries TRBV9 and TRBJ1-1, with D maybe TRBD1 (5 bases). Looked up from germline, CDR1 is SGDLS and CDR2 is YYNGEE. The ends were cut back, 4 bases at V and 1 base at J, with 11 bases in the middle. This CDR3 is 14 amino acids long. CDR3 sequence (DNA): TGTGCCAGCAGCCTTACGCAGGGGAACACTGAAGCTTTCTTT. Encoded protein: CASSLTQGNTEAFF.